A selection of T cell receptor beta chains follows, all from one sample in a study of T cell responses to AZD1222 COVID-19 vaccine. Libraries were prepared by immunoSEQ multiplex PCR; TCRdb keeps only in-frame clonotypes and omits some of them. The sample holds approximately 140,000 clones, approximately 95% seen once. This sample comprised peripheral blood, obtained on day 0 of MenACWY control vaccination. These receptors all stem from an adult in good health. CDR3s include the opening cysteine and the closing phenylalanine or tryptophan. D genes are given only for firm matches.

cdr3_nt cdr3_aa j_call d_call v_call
TGCGCCAGCAGCTTGTCGGGACAGAAGGTGAAAGCTTTCTTT CASSLSGQKVKAFF TRBJ1-1 TRBD1 TRBV5-1
TGTGCCAGCAGAGACAAGACAGGGGTCGATGAAAAACTGTTTTTT CASRDKTGVDEKLFF TRBJ1-4 TRBD1 TRBV2
TGTGCCAGTAGTATCGAAGGGGCTAATGAAAAACTGTTTTTT CASSIEGANEKLFF TRBJ1-4 - TRBV19
TGCGCCAGCAGCTTGGGTGGTTCGGGCTCCTATAATTCACCCCTCCACTTT CASSLGGSGSYNSPLHF TRBJ1-6 - TRBV5-1
TGTGCCAGCAGAGGGACATCCAGAGAGACCCAGTACTTC CASRGTSRETQYF TRBJ2-5 - TRBV6-5
TGCAGTGCTAGTATTGGGACAGGTCCGCGGCCCCAGCATTTT CSASIGTGPRPQHF TRBJ1-5 TRBD1 TRBV20-1
TGTGCCAGCAGTTACTCGACCAGGGGTGTACAGCCCCAGCATTTT CASSYSTRGVQPQHF TRBJ1-5 - TRBV6-2/TRBV6-3
TGCGCCAGCAGCTTGGGGGCGACAGGAGGTGAAAAACTGTTTTTT CASSLGATGGEKLFF TRBJ1-4 - TRBV5-1
TGTGCCAGCAGGGGGAGGGCCGGGGAGCTGTTTTTT CASRGRAGELFF TRBJ2-2 TRBD2 TRBV6-5
TGTGCCAGCAGTTATCTAGCGGTGAACACCGGGGAGCTGTTTTTT CASSYLAVNTGELFF TRBJ2-2 TRBD2 TRBV11-2
TGTGCTAGTGGTTTGTTAAGGACAGGGCTTGACTTGAACACTGAAGCTTTCTTT CASGLLRTGLDLNTEAFF TRBJ1-1 TRBD1 TRBV12-5
TGTGCCATCAGTGAGTCGATTCTGCGGGAGTTCTCCGGGGAGCTGTTTTTT CAISESILREFSGELFF TRBJ2-2 TRBD2 TRBV10-3
TGTGCCAGCAGTGAAGCCCGTCCTCTCGGCGAGCAGTACTTC CASSEARPLGEQYF TRBJ2-7 - TRBV2
TGTGCCATCAGCCCGAGGGATGATAATGAAAAACTGTTTTTT CAISPRDDNEKLFF TRBJ1-4 - TRBV10-3